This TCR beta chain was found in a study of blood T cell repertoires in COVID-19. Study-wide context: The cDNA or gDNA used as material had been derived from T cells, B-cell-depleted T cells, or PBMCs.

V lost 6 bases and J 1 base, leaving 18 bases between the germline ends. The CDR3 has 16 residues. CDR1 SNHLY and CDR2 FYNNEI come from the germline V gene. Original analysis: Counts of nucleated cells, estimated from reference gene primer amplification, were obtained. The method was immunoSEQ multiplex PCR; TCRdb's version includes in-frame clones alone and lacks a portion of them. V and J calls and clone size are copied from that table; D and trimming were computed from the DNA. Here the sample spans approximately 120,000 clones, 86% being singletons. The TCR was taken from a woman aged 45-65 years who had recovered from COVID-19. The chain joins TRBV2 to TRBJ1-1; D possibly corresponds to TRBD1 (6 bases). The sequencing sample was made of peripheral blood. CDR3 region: CASSLPPGQWNTEAFF. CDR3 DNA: TGTGCCAGCAGCCTCCCACCGGGACAATGGAACACTGAAGCTTTCTTT.